This T cell receptor (beta chain) was obtained from a study of naive CD8 T cells in extremely preterm neonates (dated 2017 in TCRdb). For context, the study as a whole: The age range of the adult participants is stated as 25-50 years in the abstract but as 20-50 years in the methods. The study compared the TCRbeta CDR3 repertoires of sorted naive CD8+ T cells among four age groups: extremely preterm neonates, term neonates, young children and adults.

Peripheral blood was donated by five healthy children aged about 16-60 months who were having elective routine surgery, plus five healthy nonsmoking adults. The adult controls were healthy nonsmokers aged roughly 19-55 years, with a median age of roughly 39 years. A FACSAria III cell sorter was used to sort live, Annexin V-negative naive CD8+ T cells (CD3+CD8+CD45RA+CCR7+). Each sample yielded between roughly 17,000 and 100,000 sorted naive CD8+ T cells. Ficoll-Paque density gradient centrifugation of diluted blood was used to isolate mononuclear cells. Mononuclear cells were cryopreserved in roughly 10% DMSO with approximately 90% FBS and stored long term at -150°C before sorting. Annexin V and antibodies against CD3, CD8, CCR7 and CD45RA were used to stain the thawed cells. The DNeasy Blood and Tissue Kit was used to extract genomic DNA from snap-frozen pellets of sorted cells. This clone was seen more than once but under ten times. Its specific antigen is unknown. Base qualities are missing; no much larger clone stands one base away.

Trimming leaves V shorter by 5 bases and J shorter by 1 base, with the junction holding 4 bases beyond the gene matches. The CDR3, cysteine through phenylalanine, is 14 amino acids long. The DNA shown is the 42-base CDR3, in frame from base 1. Looking up the germline V gene (reference sequence) yields CDR1 MNHNY and CDR2 SVGAGI. TCRbeta CDR3 regions were amplified from genomic DNA by a two-step, bias-controlled multiplex PCR. The multiplex PCR used primers specific for every TRBV and TRBJ gene segment. The immunoSEQ Assay was used to generate the TCRbeta repertoire data. Processing in the source paper ran as follows. To merge closely related sequences, reads went through filtering and clustering using a relative-frequency ratio and a modified nearest-neighbor algorithm. IMGT annotation was the basis for assigning V, D and J genes to CDR3 sequences. Template counts were corrected for PCR amplification bias by normalization and were quantified against synthetic TCR CDR3 analog sequences. Analyses were restricted to unique productive sequences, meaning in-frame CDR3 sequences without stop codons. Clonality, defined as 1 minus Pielou's evenness, and iChao1 richness were computed with the immunoSEQ Analyzer software. Statistical tests were run in JMP, with either Student's t-test or a non-parametric test chosen according to Shapiro-Wilk normality results. The source is immuneACCESS, and TCRdb retained only in-frame sequences with V and J called. Part of the clones is not carried over; for the studies checked, unresolved V genes explain less than half of this, and the remainder is unexplained. The DNA was the basis for D and trimming; V, J and clone size are from that table. This sample gives several thousand clones in total; 95% to 98% of them show up just once. The top ten constitute about 2.8% of the sample.

The study at large found these results: Compared with the older groups, preterm CDR3s were shorter and closer to germline, carrying fewer N additions and showing less junctional trimming. The authors noted a small sample size and variable productive template counts among preterm samples as limitations. Prospective longitudinal studies of preterm and term neonates were called for by the authors so that T cell development could be tracked within individuals. A larger fraction of CDR3 nucleotide sequences was shared among preterm neonates (approximately 2.7%) than among term neonates (about 0.4%), young children (roughly 0.03%) and adults (roughly 0.01%). Preterm neonates had significantly lower iChao1 richness than all other age groups (p < 0.05) and an even clone distribution, indicating a less rich repertoire.

Sequencing used naive CD8+ T cells from blood. This sequence originates from a human donor in good health. The V and J segments used are TRBV6-6 and TRBJ2-5; 7 nucleotides in the junction match TRBD1. For the CDR3, the sequence is CASSRRGSQETQYF. At the DNA level, the sequence is TGTGCCAGCAGTCGCAGGGGGTCCCAAGAGACCCAGTACTTC.